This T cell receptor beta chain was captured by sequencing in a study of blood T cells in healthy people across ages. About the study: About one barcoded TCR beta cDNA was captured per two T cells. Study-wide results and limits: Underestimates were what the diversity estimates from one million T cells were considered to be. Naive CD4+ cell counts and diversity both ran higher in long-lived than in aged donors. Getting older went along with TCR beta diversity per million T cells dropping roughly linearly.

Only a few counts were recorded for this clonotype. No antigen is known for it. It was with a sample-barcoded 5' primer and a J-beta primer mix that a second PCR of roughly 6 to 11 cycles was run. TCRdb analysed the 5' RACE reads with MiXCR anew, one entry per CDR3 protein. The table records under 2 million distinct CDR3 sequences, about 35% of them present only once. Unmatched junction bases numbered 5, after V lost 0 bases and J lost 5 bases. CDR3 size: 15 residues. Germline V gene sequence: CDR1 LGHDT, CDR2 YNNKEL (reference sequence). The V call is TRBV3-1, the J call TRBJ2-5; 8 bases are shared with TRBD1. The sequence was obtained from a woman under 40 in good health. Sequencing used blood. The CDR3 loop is CASSQDGQGFETQYF. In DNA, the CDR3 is TGTGCCAGCAGCCAAGATGGACAGGGATTCGAGACCCAGTACTTC.